Detailed here is one T cell receptor (beta chain). Losses at the gene ends were 5 bases for V and 4 bases for J; bases not matched to a gene: 6. The CDR3 runs to 15 residues. The V gene's germline CDR1 is MDHEN and CDR2 SYDVKM. The entry originates in a study of T cell responses to AZD1222 COVID-19 vaccine. This table comes from immunoSEQ multiplex PCR, and its TCRdb copy is limited to in-frame clones, with some not included. The sample consists of under 200,000 clones, about 92% of them appearing once. This sequence was found in an adult who received the MenACWY meningococcal vaccine as a control. The genes are TRBV28 and TRBJ1-5; 9 positions match TRBD1. Here the sequenced sample was peripheral blood, taken 28 days after the second dose of the MenACWY control vaccine. In nucleotides, the CDR3 is TGTGCCAGCAGTCCCGGGACAGGGATAAATCAGCCCCAGCATTTT. Its translation: CASSPGTGINQPQHF.